The sequence of this TCR beta chain was determined in a study of T-cell memory formation after mild COVID-19. Study findings and constraints: The CD4+ clones that contracted clustered mainly within CM and EM, and the CD8+ clones concentrated in EMRA.

Turning to this clonotype: Its cognate antigen is unknown. The junction departs from germline at one end; a sequencing error may be responsible.

The CDR3 contains 13 residues. Germline CDR1 and CDR2: LNHNV and YYDKDF (reference sequence). MiXCR was run by TCRdb on the 5' RACE reads, yielding one entry per CDR3 protein. There are 170,000 or so distinct CDR3 sequences in the sample; roughly a fifth occur only once, and roughly 24% lies in the top ten. The sequence derives from an adult woman who had mild COVID-19 (a few samples of this study predate the infection). Cell type and time point are not known. Sequenced sample: PBMCs or a T cell subset sorted from them (not recorded which). The chain carries TRBV15 and TRBJ1-1; no clear D. CDR3 DNA: TGTGCCACCAGCGGCAGCTCTAACACTGAAGCTCTCTTT. It yields the protein CATSGSSNTEALF.